A selection of T cell receptor beta chains follows, all from one sample in a study of CD8+CD57+ T cells in acquired aplastic anemia. Each CDR3 protein is one row after TCRdb ran MiXCR on the reads. The sample consists of approximately 380,000 distinct CDR3 sequences, 65% to 75% of them appearing once. The sequencing input was sorted CD4+, CD8+, or CD8+CD57+ T cells (not recorded which) from PBMCs. These receptors were collected from a human donor in good health, serving as a control. CDR3s include the opening cysteine and the closing phenylalanine or tryptophan. The D gene is left open where the match is weak. Some rows have no size entry. The others give once, few or many, or a class for an expanded clone.

d_gene	len	abundance	j_gene	v_gene	CDR3aa	CDR3nt
NA	13	many	TRBJ2-5	TRBV3-1	CASSSVNQETQYF	TGTGCCAGCAGCTCGGTGAACCAAGAGACCCAGTACTTC
TRBD1	16	NA	TRBJ1-6	TRBV7-2	CASTLEQGRGQPPLHF	TGTGCCAGCACCTTAGAACAGGGGCGTGGGCAGCCACCCCTCCACTTT
TRBD1	16	many	TRBJ1-3	TRBV7-9	CASSRDRPGSGNTIYF	TGTGCCAGCAGCCGGGACAGACCTGGCTCTGGAAACACCATATATTTT
NA	15	many	TRBJ2-7	TRBV15	CATSRDPLQGYEQYF	TGTGCCACCAGCAGAGATCCGCTACAGGGCTACGAGCAGTACTTC
NA	15	many	TRBJ2-1	TRBV7-2	CASSFLGGTYNEQFF	TGTGCCAGCAGCTTCTTAGGGGGTACCTACAATGAGCAGTTCTTC
NA	15	NA	TRBJ2-1	TRBV15	CATSRAASPYNEQFF	TGTGCCACCAGCAGAGCAGCCTCCCCCTACAATGAGCAGTTCTTC
NA	13	NA	TRBJ1-4	TRBV29-1	CSAADGTDEKLFF	TGCAGCGCGGCGGACGGGACTGATGAAAAACTGTTTTTT
NA	14	once	TRBJ1-4	TRBV24-1	CATSLALQNAKLFF	TGTGCCACCAGTCTCGCGCTGCAAAATGCAAAACTGTTTTTT
NA	18	NA	TRBJ1-2	TRBV9	CASSESAHSGALTYGYTF	TGTGCCAGCAGCGAGAGTGCGCACTCAGGGGCCCTGACCTATGGCTACACCTTC
NA	13	few	TRBJ1-3	TRBV25-1	CATSSPSGNTIYF	TGTGCCACCTCGAGCCCCTCTGGAAACACCATATATTTT
NA	16	once	TRBJ2-7	TRBV5-1	CASSQGLAGSWYEQYF	TGTGCCAGCAGCCAGGGACTGGCGGGTTCTTGGTATGAGCAGTACTTC
NA	13	once	TRBJ1-2	TRBV12-3/TRBV12-4	CASSLDRIYGYTF	TGTGCCAGCAGTTTGGACCGGATTTATGGCTACACCTTC
TRBD1	15	NA	TRBJ2-5	TRBV7-9	CASSPRTGTHEQYYF	TGTGCCAGCAGTCCCAGGACAGGCACCCACGAGCAGTACTACTTC
TRBD2	13	NA	TRBJ2-1	TRBV11-2	CASSWAGVNGQFF	TGTGCCAGCAGCTGGGCGGGGGTGAATGGGCAGTTCTTC
NA	16	NA	TRBJ1-2	TRBV19	CASSFHATRPAHGDTF	TGTGCCAGCAGTTTCCACGCGACGAGGCCCGCTCATGGCGACACCTTC
NA	12	NA	TRBJ2-5	TRBV7-8	CATEGGQDTQYF	TGTGCCACCGAGGGGGGCCAAGACACCCAGTACTTC
TRBD2	16	few	TRBJ2-5	TRBV10-3	CAISGPSGGPRETQYF	TGTGCCATCAGCGGACCCAGCGGGGGGCCGAGGGAGACCCAGTACTTC
NA	16	many	TRBJ1-5	TRBV6-2/TRBV6-3	CASSSAIPLSNQPQHF	TGTGCCAGCAGTTCGGCCATACCGCTCAGCAATCAGCCCCAGCATTTT
TRBD1	13	NA	TRBJ2-5	TRBV20-1	CSASDRGRETQYF	TGCAGTGCTTCAGACAGGGGTCGAGAGACCCAGTACTTC
NA	15	many	TRBJ2-1	TRBV3-1	CASSQGLQTYNEQFF	TGTGCCAGCAGCCAAGGGTTACAGACCTACAATGAGCAGTTCTTC
TRBD1	15	many	TRBJ2-7	TRBV5-4	CASSDPGQKTYEQYF	TGTGCCAGCAGCGATCCGGGACAGAAGACCTACGAGCAGTACTTC
NA	14	NA	TRBJ1-6	TRBV5-4	CASSLGLNVSPLHF	TGTGCCAGCAGCCTCGGGCTAAACGTCTCACCCCTCCACTTT
NA	12	NA	TRBJ1-2	TRBV19	CATADVNYGYTF	TGTGCCACTGCCGACGTGAACTATGGCTACACCTTC
NA	15	NA	TRBJ2-3	TRBV15	CASSRDGGVTYAQYF	TGTGCCAGCAGCCGTGACGGAGGAGTAACATATGCGCAGTATTTT